This T cell receptor (beta chain) was documented in a study of radiotherapy plus CTLA-4 blockade in lung cancer. The CDR3 runs 15 residues. V was shortened by 4 bases and J by 2 bases, with 14 bases between the two germline ends. Germline V CDR1 and CDR2: SGHTA, FQGNSA. Assay: immunoSEQ multiplex PCR; the TCRdb copy retains only in-frame clones and omits some. The sample has 25,000 to 35,000 clones, almost 80% seen once. General study points: Subsequent to radiotherapy plus ipilimumab, tumor-derived TCR clones underwent expansion in blood. Response was reportedly best predicted by early blood T cell clone dynamics, with interferon-beta.

This clone was recorded only once. The antigen is undetermined. The sequence derives from a human donor with non-small cell lung cancer who had stable disease on radiotherapy plus ipilimumab. Sequenced here: peripheral blood, sampled from a patient treated with radiotherapy plus ipilimumab. This sequence joins TRBV7-2 and TRBJ1-1; maybe TRBD1 (6 bases). CDR3 DNA sequence: TGTGCCAGCAGCTCCAGACTGACAGGCAACACTGAAGCTTTCTTT. This codes for CASSSRLTGNTEAFF.